This T cell receptor beta chain was profiled in a study of T-cell memory formation after mild COVID-19. One entry per CDR3 protein, called by TCRdb with MiXCR from the 5' RACE reads. This sample yields around 390,000 distinct CDR3 sequences, of which roughly 15% are seen a single time; roughly a fifth belongs to the top ten. This clonotype was found many times. Its antigen remains unidentified. Regarding the study as a whole: Among contracting clones, CD4+ were mainly CM/EM and CD8+ enriched in EMRA.

Trimming took 8 bases from V and 4 from J; bases not matched to a gene: 3. The CDR3 is 12 amino acids. From germline, CDR1 is SQVTM and CDR2 ANQGSEA. Sequenced input: PBMCs or a T cell subset sorted from them (not recorded which). The receptor was derived from a man aged 18 to 29 who had mild COVID-19 (a few samples of this study predate the infection). Cell type and time point are not known. V is TRBV29-1 and J is TRBJ1-2; 11 bases map to TRBD1. CDR3 DNA sequence: TGCAGCTCCGGGACAGGGGGCTATGGCTACACCTTC. This translates into CSSGTGGYGYTF.